This record looks at one T cell receptor (beta chain) sequence and its context. This record comes from a study of CD8 T cells in Susac syndrome. CDR1 and CDR2 (germline): MNHEY, SMNVEV (reference sequence). This CDR3 is 14 amino acids long. V was trimmed by 5 bases and J by 4 bases, leaving 15 bases between them. The authors reverse transcribed about 0.5 to 1 ug RNA with random hexamers. TCRdb reprocessed the immunoSEQ multiplex PCR reads with MiXCR, giving one entry per CDR3 protein. The data show 170,000 or so distinct CDR3 sequences, around 95% seen once. This TCR derives from a human donor with multiple sclerosis. The rearrangement links TRBV27 to TRBJ2-7, with a weak D call TRBD2 (5 bases). The source material was CD8+ T cells from PBMCs. CDR3 residues: CASSPRGGRYEQYF. The CDR3 region has the DNA TGTGCCAGCAGTCCCCGAGGAGGTCGTTACGAGCAGTACTTC.